The TCR beta chain under discussion was sequenced for a study of PD-1 blockade in classical Hodgkin lymphoma. Method: immunoSEQ multiplex PCR; TCRdb's copy keeps in-frame clones and lacks some. Altogether 30,000 or so clones are present, about 93% being singletons, with the ten largest covering roughly 0.24%. Each patient's relapse followed autologous stem cell transplantation, and brentuximab vedotin exposure varied. The authors purified CD4+ T cells from thawed PBMCs by magnetic negative selection. Germline CDR1 is SGDLS and CDR2 is YYNGEE. The J segment lost 4 bases and the V segment lost 3 bases, leaving 15 bases of the junction unmatched. This CDR3 comprises 17 residues.

The TCR comes from a human donor with classical Hodgkin lymphoma. The chain recombines TRBV9 with TRBJ2-7; 8 nucleotides align to TRBD2. This specimen was CD4+ T cells from blood, taken at baseline. CDR3 DNA sequence: TGTGCCAGCAGCGCTCTGAGATCCGGGACTAGTCTTTACGAGCAGTACTTC. It translates to CASSALRSGTSLYEQYF. Full variable domain (remainder filled in from reference TRBV9 and TRBJ2-7): DSGVTQTPKHLITATGQRVTLRCSPRSGDLSVYWYQQSLDQGLQFLIQYYNGEERAKGNILERFSAQQFPDLHSELNLSSLELGDSALYFCASSALRSGTSLYEQYFGPGTRLTVT.